What follows are 10 T cell receptor beta chains derived from one specimen sequenced in a study of shared clonotypes between healthy human individuals. The data were produced by immunoSEQ multiplex PCR, yet TCRdb's version contains in-frame clones alone and is incomplete. Of about 2.4 million clones listed, 90% to 95% are singletons. The source material was naive CD4+ T cells from PBMCs. The subset here: CD45RA+ positively selected. The receptors originated from a man younger than 35 in good health. Some clones in this sample may be carry-over from other donors' samples.

CDR3 DNA sequence: TGTGCCAGCCATAAGGGGGGCAGGAACAATGAGCAGTTCTTC. Translating gives CASHKGGRNNEQFF. The V call is TRBV6-6, the J call TRBJ2-1; the D gene could be TRBD1 or TRBD2 (6 bases each). Germline CDR1 reads MNHNY; CDR2 reads SVGAGI (reference sequence). Trimming took 8 bases from V and 5 from J, leaving 16 bases between them. This CDR3 has 14 residues.

The rearrangement joins TRBV19 to TRBJ2-7, with 8 positions matching TRBD2. The CDR3 runs to 16 residues. The V gene end was trimmed by 1 base and the J gene end by 6 bases; junction bases not matched to a gene: 11. The germline CDR1 and CDR2 sequences are LNHDA and SQIVND (reference sequence). CDR3 coding DNA: TGTGCCAGTAGTATAGGGCTAGCGGGCGCGTCGTCCGAGCAGTACTTC. Residues: CASSIGLAGASSEQYF.

V usage is TRBV5-4 and J usage is TRBJ2-7, with 7 bases lining up with TRBD2. This CDR3 contains 15 residues. Germline V CDR1 and CDR2: SGHNT, YYREEE (reference sequence). V shed 4 bases and J 7 bases; nucleotides not matched to a gene: 14. CDR3 amino acids: CASSAPGKRTREQYF. The CDR3 DNA follows: TGTGCCAGCAGCGCCCCGGGTAAGAGGACTAGGGAGCAGTACTTC.

CDR3 loop: CASSLTRGSTEAFF. The CDR3 coding sequence is TGTGCCAGCAGCTTAACCAGGGGCAGCACTGAAGCTTTCTTT. This chain joins TRBV11-2 and TRBJ1-1; D possibly corresponds to TRBD1 (6 bases). Trimming took off 2 bases at V and 4 bases at J, with 11 bases between the two ends. This CDR3 region has 14 residues. Germline CDR1 and CDR2: SGHAT and FQNNGV.

The CDR3 is CASSYDGLGYEQYF. The CDR3 nucleotides read TGTGCCAGCAGCTACGATGGGTTAGGATACGAGCAGTACTTC. This chain uses TRBV25-1 with TRBJ2-5; D call uncertain. TRBJ2-7 explains the end of the DNA better; the J call may be wrong. The CDR3 length is 14 residues. Looked up from germline, CDR1 is MGHDK and CDR2 is SYGVNS.

This chain connects TRBV14 to TRBJ1-2; D gene uncertain. V was cut by 1 base and J by 5 bases, with 11 bases left in between. Germline loops: CDR1 SGHDN, CDR2 FVKESK. The CDR3 has 14 amino acids. The DNA of the CDR3 is TGTGCCAGCAGCCAAGCCCCGGTTGGGTATGGCTACACCTTC. This sequence encodes CASSQAPVGYGYTF. Full variable domain (rest looked up from reference TRBV14 and TRBJ1-2): EAGVTQFPSHSVIEKGQTVTLRCDPISGHDNLYWYRRVMGKEIKFLLHFVKESKQDESGMPNNRFLAERTGGTYSTLKVQPAELEDSGVYFCASSQAPVGYGYTFGSGTRLTVV.

About this clone: The same CDR3 can be traced to other DNA sequences in this sample. The gene calls are TRBV5-1 and TRBJ2-5, with 14 bases lining up with TRBD2. The ends lost 4 bases at V and 0 bases at J; junction bases unmatched: 5. From germline, CDR1 is SGHRS and CDR2 YFSETQ. This CDR3 spans 17 amino acids. The CDR3 nucleotides are TGCGCCAGCAGCCGGGGACTAGCGGGAGTGTACCAAGAGACCCAGTACTTC. Translation gives CASSRGLAGVYQETQYF.

The chain couples TRBV19 to TRBJ2-1; TRBD2 aligns across 9 bases. The junction had 5 bases not matched to a gene; V was cut back by 3 bases and J by 2 bases. This CDR3 comprises 16 residues. CDR1 is LNHDA, CDR2 SQIVND, per germline (reference sequence). CDR3: CASSMRLAAPYNEQFF. CDR3 nucleotides: TGTGCCAGTAGTATGAGACTAGCGGCACCCTACAATGAGCAGTTCTTC.

This clone was seen a single time. The chain links TRBV10-3 to TRBJ2-7, with a weak D call TRBD1 (6 bases). Germline-derived CDR1 and CDR2 are ENHRY and SYGVKD. The CDR3 sequence is 13 residues long. V lost 10 bases, J lost 2 bases, and 15 bases lay in between. The CDR3 DNA is TGTGCCAGCTCAGACAGGTCAACCTACGAGCAGTACTTC. It translates to CASSDRSTYEQYF.

This clone has a single count. The J gene is TRBJ2-1, the V gene TRBV5-1; D unclear. The length of the CDR3 is 16 residues. Germline V lookup: CDR1 SGHRS, CDR2 YFSETQ. Deletions cut 1 base from V and 0 bases from J, with 11 bases between. The CDR3 DNA is TGCGCCAGCAGCTTGCCCAGGCCCGTCTCCTACAATGAGCAGTTCTTC. This codes for CASSLPRPVSYNEQFF.